This is a list of T cell receptor beta chains from one sample in a study of cytomegalovirus exposure and HLA in healthy donors. Using immunoSEQ multiplex PCR, the repertoire was profiled, and TCRdb retains in-frame clones only, with some absent. The sample lists 130,000 or so clones, 61% occurring once. Sequenced material: PBMCs. These receptors were taken from a male donor in good health and CMV-seronegative. Each CDR3 is given with its conserved first and last residue. Fields, in order: D gene, J gene, V gene, clone size, CDR3 protein, CDR3 DNA. A D gene is named only where the DNA matches it firmly. A row's size may be missing; if present it is once, few, many or a size class.

TRBD1 TRBJ2-2 TRBV6-1 - CASRETGDTGELFF TGTGCCAGCAGAGAAACAGGGGACACCGGGGAGCTGTTTTTT
- TRBJ1-2 TRBV18 - CASSKAGEVGYTF TGTGCCAGCTCCAAAGCGGGGGAGGTTGGCTACACCTTC
- TRBJ2-5 TRBV7-8 few CASSLEGQYTTGETQYF TGTGCCAGCAGCTTAGAAGGCCAGTACACTACGGGGGAGACCCAGTACTTC
TRBD2 TRBJ2-1 TRBV6-5 - CASSHLRGGEDEQFF TGTGCCAGCAGTCATCTGCGGGGGGGCGAGGATGAGCAGTTCTTC
- TRBJ1-1 TRBV5-1 few CASSIQQGPGTEAFF TGCGCCAGCAGCATCCAACAGGGCCCGGGCACTGAAGCTTTCTTT
- TRBJ1-1 TRBV4-3 - CASTSQVGLDTEAFF TGCGCCAGCACGTCACAGGTGGGTTTGGACACTGAAGCTTTCTTT
TRBD1 TRBJ1-4 TRBV30 - CAWSPRQGIGEKLFF TGTGCCTGGAGTCCTCGACAGGGGATAGGAGAAAAACTGTTTTTT
- TRBJ1-1 TRBV18 - CASSPVAFGGNTEAFF TGTGCCAGCTCACCCGTTGCATTCGGGGGTAACACTGAAGCTTTCTTT
- TRBJ2-5 TRBV7-9 once CASTGRVGTQYF TGTGCCAGCACTGGCCGGGTGGGGACCCAGTACTTC
TRBD1 TRBJ2-7 TRBV6-5 - CASSYGTGQYEQYF TGTGCCAGCAGTTACGGGACAGGTCAGTACGAGCAGTACTTC
- TRBJ1-6 TRBV6-1 once CASRRGENSPLHF TGTGCCAGCCGACGGGGGGAAAATTCACCCCTCCACTTT
- TRBJ1-5 TRBV5-1 - CASSLGATGGDQPQHF TGCGCCAGCAGCTTGGGGGCTACAGGTGGTGATCAGCCCCAGCATTTT